This T cell receptor beta chain was identified during a study of CD8 T cells in Susac syndrome. Sequencing of TCR beta drew on CD8+ and CD4+ T cells from blood. TEMRA cells were FACS-enriched, while CD8+ and CD4+ T cells were negatively isolated. Study-level findings and limits: The study admitted that it had a relatively small number of individuals in its TCR sequencing and HLA analysis.

Random hexamers were used to reverse transcribe an amount of roughly 0.45 to 1 ug RNA. The TCR beta CDR3 was amplified by immunoSEQ multiplex PCR across 54 Vbeta, 13 Jbeta. MiXCR was run by TCRdb on the immunoSEQ multiplex PCR reads, yielding one entry per CDR3 protein. The profile covers some 70,000 distinct CDR3 sequences, with over 85% appearing a single time and about 0.6% taken by the ten largest. The CDR3 spans 14 residues. Germline V gene lookup returns CDR1 SQVTM and CDR2 ANQGSEA. The junction had 5 bases not matched to a gene; V was cut back by 2 bases and J by 4 bases. About this clonotype: Its antigen is not identified.

The sequence came from a human donor with multiple sclerosis. The chain employs TRBV29-1 and TRBJ2-7; TRBD1 agrees at 10 bases. Sequenced: CD8+ T cells from PBMCs. CDR3 protein: CSVEMRQGAYEQYF. The CDR3 DNA follows: TGCAGCGTTGAAATGAGACAGGGGGCATACGAGCAGTACTTC.